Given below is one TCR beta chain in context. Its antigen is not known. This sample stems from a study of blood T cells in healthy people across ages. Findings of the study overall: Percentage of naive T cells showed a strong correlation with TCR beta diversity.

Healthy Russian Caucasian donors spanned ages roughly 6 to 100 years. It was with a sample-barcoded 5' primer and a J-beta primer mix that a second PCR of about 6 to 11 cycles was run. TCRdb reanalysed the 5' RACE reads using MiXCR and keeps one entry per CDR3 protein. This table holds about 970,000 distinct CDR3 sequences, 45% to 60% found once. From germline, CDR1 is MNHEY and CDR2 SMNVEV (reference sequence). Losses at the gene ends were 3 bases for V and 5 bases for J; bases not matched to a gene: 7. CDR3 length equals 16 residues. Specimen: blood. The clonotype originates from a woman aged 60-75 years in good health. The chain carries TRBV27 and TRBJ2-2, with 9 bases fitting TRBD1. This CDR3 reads CASSFTGGEGTGELFF. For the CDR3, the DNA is TGTGCCAGCAGTTTTACAGGGGGCGAAGGTACCGGGGAGCTGTTTTTT.